Below are 28 T cell receptor beta chains sequenced from a single sample in a study of cytomegalovirus exposure and HLA in healthy donors. PCR amplification relied on 60 Vbeta primers (plus 13 Jbeta primers). Measured with immunoSEQ multiplex PCR; TCRdb has only the in-frame clones, and not every one. The data hold 150,000 to 200,000 clones, with 75% to 80% observed a single time. Material: PBMCs. The receptors here all came from a female donor in good health and CMV-seronegative.

This clone showed up just a few times. V is TRBV7-3 and J is TRBJ2-2; 9 bases agree with TRBD1. Per the germline V gene, CDR1 is SGHTA and CDR2 is FQGTGA. V was pared by 0 bases and J by 4 bases, with 3 bases of the junction left unmatched. There are 16 residues in the CDR3. CDR3 in DNA: TGTGCCAGCAGCTTAACGGGACAGGGTTCCACCGGGGAGCTGTTTTTT. Protein product: CASSLTGQGSTGELFF.

The chain joins TRBV5-1 to TRBJ1-2; D uncertain. V lost 1 base to trimming and J lost 8 bases, with 18 bases between them. Germline CDR1 and CDR2: SGHRS and YFSETQ. CDR3 length: 15 residues. CDR3 sequence reads: CASSLILDSSGGYTF. CDR3 in DNA: TGCGCCAGCAGCTTGATCCTCGACTCAAGTGGAGGCTACACCTTC.

This sequence joins TRBV30 and TRBJ2-6, with 9 positions matching TRBD1. This CDR3 spans 20 amino acids. Trimming cost V 3 bases and J 0 bases; bases outside gene matches: 15. CDR1 and CDR2 (germline): GTSNPN, SVGIG (reference sequence). The CDR3 nucleotides are TGTGCCTGGAGGAAGGGGACAGGGACTTCTGTTAACTCTGGGGCCAACGTCCTGACTTTC. As protein: CAWRKGTGTSVNSGANVLTF.

This clone was recorded a few times. This sequence joins TRBV5-1 and TRBJ2-7; TRBD1 matches at 10 bases. The CDR3 is made up of 14 amino acids. The germline V gene has CDR1 SGHRS and CDR2 YFSETQ. Unmatched junction bases numbered 6, after V lost 5 bases and J lost 4 bases. The CDR3 loop is CASSPGQGWYEQYF. CDR3 DNA: TGCGCCAGCAGTCCGGGACAGGGGTGGTACGAGCAGTACTTC.

V usage is TRBV9 and J usage is TRBJ2-3; 10 bases agree with TRBD2. Germline V gene sequence: CDR1 SGDLS, CDR2 YYNGEE. The CDR3 consists of 16 residues. The J segment lost 0 bases and the V segment lost 4 bases, leaving 5 bases of the junction unmatched. The CDR3 spells CASSPLAGGSTDTQYF. The CDR3 coding sequence is TGTGCCAGCAGCCCATTAGCGGGAGGAAGCACAGATACGCAGTATTTT.

This chain joins TRBV15 and TRBJ1-2; tentative D call: TRBD1 (6 bases). Trimming removed 5 bases at V and 8 bases at J, with 15 bases between. The CDR3 contains 13 residues. The germline V gene has CDR1 LNHNV and CDR2 YYDKDF (reference sequence). CDR3 residues: CATSWGGHQGYTF. CDR3 sequence (DNA): TGTGCCACCAGCTGGGGGGGACACCAGGGCTACACCTTC.

The V call is TRBV7-6, the J call TRBJ2-5; 9 positions agree with TRBD2. Germline CDR1 SGHVS, CDR2 FNYEAQ. V lost 1 base and J lost 4; bases outside the gene matches: 7. The CDR3 extends over 16 amino acids. The chain's CDR3 is CASSLGGGAEGETQYF. The CDR3, as DNA: TGTGCCAGCAGCTTAGGCGGGGGGGCCGAGGGAGAGACCCAGTACTTC.

This clone was seen once. V and J are TRBV10-3 and TRBJ2-3; TRBD2 aligns across 12 bases. After removal of 5 bases from V and 4 bases from J, the junction contained 10 bases not matched to a gene. Germline-derived CDR1 and CDR2 are ENHRY and SYGVKD. The CDR3 runs to 17 residues. CDR3 residues: CAISSGLAGSRADTQYF. CDR3 DNA: TGTGCCATCAGTTCCGGACTAGCGGGGAGCAGGGCAGATACGCAGTATTTT.

The V call is TRBV11-1, the J call TRBJ1-5; 11 nucleotides line up with TRBD1. The CDR3 totals 15 residues. Germline CDR1 is SGHAT and CDR2 is FQDESV (reference sequence). V lost 5 bases, J lost 4 bases, and 4 bases stayed unmatched. CDR3 loop: CASSPGTGGNQPQHF. In DNA, the CDR3 is TGTGCCAGCAGCCCCGGGACAGGGGGGAATCAGCCCCAGCATTTT.

This chain uses TRBV30 with TRBJ1-3, with TRBD1 matching over 8 bases. The germline gives CDR1 GTSNPN, CDR2 SVGIG (reference sequence). V lost 5 bases to trimming and J lost 0 bases; unmatched junction nucleotides: 6. This CDR3 spans 15 amino acids. The CDR3 is CAWAGTGLSGNTIYF. The CDR3, as DNA: TGTGCCTGGGCCGGGACAGGCCTCTCTGGAAACACCATATATTTT.

V and J are TRBV9 and TRBJ1-2, with TRBD1 identical over 7 bases. Trimming took 4 bases from V and 5 from J; bases not matched to a gene: 8. This CDR3 is 14 amino acids long. Germline assignment: CDR1 SGDLS and CDR2 YYNGEE. The CDR3 reads CASSRDSGQYGYTF. In nucleotides, the CDR3 is TGTGCCAGCAGCAGGGACAGCGGGCAATATGGCTACACCTTC.

The V gene is TRBV12-5, the J gene TRBJ2-7; weak D call: TRBD1 (5 bases). CDR3 length equals 15 residues. V was cut by 0 bases and J by 6 bases, with 15 bases left in between. In germline, CDR1 is LGHNT, CDR2 FRNRAP. The CDR3 DNA is TGTGCTAGTGGTTTGGTTTTCAGGGCCAACGTCGAGCAGTACTTC. It is translated as CASGLVFRANVEQYF.

V and J are TRBV7-2 and TRBJ2-7; a weak D match, TRBD2 (6 bases). Germline CDR1 and CDR2: SGHTA and FQGNSA. The CDR3 totals 13 residues. With 6 bases removed from V and 3 bases from J, the gap between germline ends came to 12 bases. For the CDR3, the DNA is TGTGCCAGCAGTTCTAGCGCCTACTACGAGCAGTACTTC. It encodes CASSSSAYYEQYF.

V usage is TRBV7-2 and J usage is TRBJ1-1; TRBD1 agrees at 9 bases. The germline V gene encodes CDR1 SGHTA and CDR2 FQGNSA. The CDR3 is 15 amino acids. V lost 5 bases to trimming and J lost 4 bases; unmatched junction nucleotides: 8. CDR3: CASSPMGQGITEAFF. CDR3 in DNA: TGTGCCAGCAGCCCCATGGGACAGGGAATCACTGAAGCTTTCTTT.

This clone has just a few counts. The chain has TRBV5-1 and TRBJ1-2, with D possibly TRBD1 on 6 matching bases. The V gene lost 0 bases and the J gene lost 2 bases, with 11 bases spanning the gap. The CDR3 loop spans 15 amino acids. Per the germline V gene, CDR1 is SGHRS and CDR2 is YFSETQ. CDR3 in DNA: TGCGCCAGCAGCTTGGCGGGGGGCGAAAACTATGGCTACACCTTC. Encoded protein: CASSLAGGENYGYTF. Full variable domain (missing parts from reference TRBV5-1 and TRBJ1-2): KAGVTQTPRYLIKTRGQQVTLSCSPISGHRSVSWYQQTPGQGLQFLFEYFSETQRNKGNFPGRFSGRQFSNSRSEMNVSTLELGDSALYLCASSLAGGENYGYTFGSGTRLTVV.

The J gene is TRBJ1-2, the V gene TRBV30; D gene unclear. Deletions cut 4 bases from V and 1 base from J, with 16 bases between. Germline lookup yields CDR1 GTSNPN and CDR2 SVGIG (reference sequence). The CDR3 spans 15 residues. The CDR3 nucleotides are TGTGCCTGGATCACCCCGAGGGAGCTTAACTATGGCTACACCTTC. This encodes CAWITPRELNYGYTF.

This clone was seen just once. This chain links TRBV9 with TRBJ1-3; 10 positions agree with TRBD1. V gave up 0 bases and J gave up 4 bases; unmatched junction bases: 1. This CDR3 spans 15 amino acids. Per the germline V gene, CDR1 is SGDLS and CDR2 is YYNGEE. The CDR3 nucleotides are TGTGCCAGCAGCGTAGGACAGGGGGCGGGAAACACCATATATTTT. Protein: CASSVGQGAGNTIYF. Based on the CDR3 plus reference TRBV9 and TRBJ1-3, the full variable domain is DSGVTQTPKHLITATGQRVTLRCSPRSGDLSVYWYQQSLDQGLQFLIQYYNGEERAKGNILERFSAQQFPDLHSELNLSSLELGDSALYFCASSVGQGAGNTIYFGEGSWLTVV.

This clone appeared a single time. This chain links TRBV2 with TRBJ1-5; 8 bases match TRBD1. Germline V gene lookup returns CDR1 SNHLY and CDR2 FYNNEI. The CDR3 length is 13 residues. V shed 7 bases, J shed 7 bases, and the junction held 6 bases outside the gene matches. The CDR3 nucleotides read TGTGCCAGCAATATAGGACAGGGCCAGCCCCAGCATTTT. This sequence encodes CASNIGQGQPQHF.

This clone has just a few counts. This chain connects TRBV18 to TRBJ1-4; D call uncertain. CDR1 KGHSH and CDR2 LQKENI come from the germline V gene. Trimming removed 3 bases from V and 8 bases from J, with 13 bases in between. The CDR3 length is 14 residues. The CDR3 region has the DNA TGTGCCAGCTCACCTGACCCGGGAGGGGAAAAACTGTTTTTT. This gives the protein CASSPDPGGEKLFF.

The chain combines TRBV29-1 with TRBJ2-5, with TRBD1 as a possible D gene (6 bases). The better agreement between TRBJ2-7 and the DNA end casts doubt on the J call. The CDR3 consists of 12 residues. Per the germline V gene, CDR1 is SQVTM and CDR2 is ANQGSEA. CDR3 DNA: TGCAGCGGCTCGACAGGCCCCTACGAGCAGTACTTC. It encodes CSGSTGPYEQYF.

This clone was recorded once. The gene calls are TRBV5-1 and TRBJ2-6, with 7 bases that match TRBD1. CDR3 length: 18 amino acids. CDR1 SGHRS and CDR2 YFSETQ come from the germline V gene. J was trimmed by 0 bases and V by 0 bases; bases with no gene match: 6. The CDR3 spells CASSLGGGPNSGANVLTF. The CDR3 DNA sequence: TGCGCCAGCAGCTTGGGAGGGGGCCCGAACTCTGGGGCCAACGTCCTGACTTTC.

The chain combines TRBV19 with TRBJ2-2; D not certain. Trimming removed 1 base at V and 1 base at J, with 4 bases between. Germline loops: CDR1 LNHDA, CDR2 SQIVND (reference sequence). The CDR3 spans 14 residues. This CDR3 is CASSIVQNTGELFF. The CDR3 bases are TGTGCCAGTAGTATAGTCCAGAACACCGGGGAGCTGTTTTTT.

The chain links TRBV4-1 to TRBJ2-1; TRBD2 matches 11 bases. Germline V gene lookup returns CDR1 MGHRA and CDR2 YSYEKL. With 0 bases clipped from V and 4 bases from J, the junction kept 2 bases outside the gene matches. This CDR3 spans 16 amino acids. CDR3 sequence reads: CASSQEGLAVYNEQFF. The DNA for the CDR3 is TGCGCCAGCAGCCAAGAGGGACTAGCGGTTTACAATGAGCAGTTCTTC.

V is TRBV6-5 and J is TRBJ2-7; maybe TRBD1 (7 bases). V was trimmed by 8 bases and J by 6 bases, leaving 17 bases between them. This CDR3 comprises 13 residues. Germline CDR1 and CDR2: MNHEY and SVGAGI. The CDR3 protein is CASGRRQGLEQYF. The CDR3 DNA follows: TGTGCCAGCGGGCGAAGACAGGGACTCGAGCAGTACTTC.

V gene TRBV11-3 combines with J gene TRBJ1-6; no firm D call. The CDR3 extends over 13 amino acids. Germline V gene lookup returns CDR1 SGHNT and CDR2 YENEEA. Between the trimmed V and J ends, which lost 5 bases and 7 bases, there was a span of 9 bases. CDR3 amino acids: CASSASGNSPLHF. The CDR3, as DNA: TGTGCCAGCAGCGCTTCGGGGAATTCACCCCTCCACTTT.

The chain joins TRBV5-6 to TRBJ2-1, with 9 bases identical to TRBD2. V gave up 1 base and J gave up 13 bases; unmatched junction bases: 12. Germline CDR1 reads SGHDT; CDR2 reads YYEEEE. The CDR3 has 15 amino acids. The CDR3 region is CASSLLTSGLVPQFF. CDR3 coding DNA: TGTGCCAGCAGCTTGTTAACTAGCGGGTTGGTTCCCCAGTTCTTC.

This clone has more than one count but fewer than ten. A far more abundant clone sits one base away, making this likely a read error. The chain carries TRBV6-1 and TRBJ1-2; D may be TRBD1 (5 bases). Germline assignment: CDR1 MNHNS and CDR2 SASEGT. The CDR3 sequence is 14 residues long. The CDR3 sequence: CARSEEEGAWGYTF. The CDR3 DNA sequence: TGTGCCCGCAGTGAAGAAGAAGGGGCATGGGGCTACACCTTC.

This clone was counted between two and nine times. The CDR3 spells CASSRVVLGETQYF. The CDR3 DNA reads TGCGCCAGCAGCCGTGTGGTTCTCGGAGAGACCCAGTACTTC. V is TRBV4-1 and J is TRBJ2-5; D remains ambiguous. Per germline, CDR1 MGHRA and CDR2 YSYEKL. The V gene lost 4 bases and the J gene lost 4 bases, with 13 bases spanning the gap. The CDR3 length is 14 residues.